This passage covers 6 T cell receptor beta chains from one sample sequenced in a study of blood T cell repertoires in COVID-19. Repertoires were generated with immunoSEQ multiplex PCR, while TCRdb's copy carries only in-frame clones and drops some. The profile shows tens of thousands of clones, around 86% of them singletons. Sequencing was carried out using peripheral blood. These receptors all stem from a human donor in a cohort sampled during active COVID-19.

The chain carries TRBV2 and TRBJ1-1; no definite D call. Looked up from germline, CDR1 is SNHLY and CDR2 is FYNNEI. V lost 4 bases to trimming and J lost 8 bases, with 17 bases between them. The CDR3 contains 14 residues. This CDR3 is CASSGSSQESEAFF. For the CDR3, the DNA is TGTGCCAGCAGTGGATCGAGCCAAGAGTCGGAAGCTTTCTTT.

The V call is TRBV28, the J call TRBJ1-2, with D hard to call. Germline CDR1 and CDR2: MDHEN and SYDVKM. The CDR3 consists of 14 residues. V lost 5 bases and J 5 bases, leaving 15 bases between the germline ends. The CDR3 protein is CASSTGGRGYGYTF. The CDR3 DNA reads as TGTGCCAGCAGTACCGGAGGGCGCGGGTATGGCTACACCTTC.

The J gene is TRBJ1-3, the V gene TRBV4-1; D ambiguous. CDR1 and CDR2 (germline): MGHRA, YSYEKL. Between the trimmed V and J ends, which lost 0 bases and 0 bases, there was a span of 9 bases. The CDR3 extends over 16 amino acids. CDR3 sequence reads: CASSQERGSSGNTIYF. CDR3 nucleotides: TGCGCCAGCAGCCAAGAACGAGGGAGCTCTGGAAACACCATATATTTT.

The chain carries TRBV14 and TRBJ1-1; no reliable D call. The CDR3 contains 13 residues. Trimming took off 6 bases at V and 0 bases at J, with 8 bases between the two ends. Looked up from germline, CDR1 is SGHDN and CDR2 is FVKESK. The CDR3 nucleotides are TGTGCCAGCAGTCAGGTCTTGAACACTGAAGCTTTCTTT. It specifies CASSQVLNTEAFF. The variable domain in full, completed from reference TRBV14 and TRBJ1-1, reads EAGVTQFPSHSVIEKGQTVTLRCDPISGHDNLYWYRRVMGKEIKFLLHFVKESKQDESGMPNNRFLAERTGGTYSTLKVQPAELEDSGVYFCASSQVLNTEAFFGQGTRLTVV.

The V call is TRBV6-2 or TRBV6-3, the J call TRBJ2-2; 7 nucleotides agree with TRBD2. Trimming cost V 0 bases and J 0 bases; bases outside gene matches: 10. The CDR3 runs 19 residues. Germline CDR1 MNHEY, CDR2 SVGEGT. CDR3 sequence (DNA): TGTGCCAGCAGTTACTCGACTAGCCCCCGGTGGACGAACACCGGGGAGCTGTTTTTT. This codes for CASSYSTSPRWTNTGELFF.

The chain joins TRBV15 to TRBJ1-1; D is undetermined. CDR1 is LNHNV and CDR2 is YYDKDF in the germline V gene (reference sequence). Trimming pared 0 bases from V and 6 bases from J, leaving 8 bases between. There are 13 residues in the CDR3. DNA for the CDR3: TGTGCCACCAGCAGAGAACCTAGCCCTGAAGCTTTCTTT. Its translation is CATSREPSPEAFF.